Listed below are T cell receptor beta chains from one sample, sequenced in a study of shared clonotypes between healthy human individuals. Sequencing used immunoSEQ multiplex PCR; TCRdb keeps in-frame clones, though not all of them. Of about 2,100,000 clones listed, approximately 94% were seen once; the top ten hold under 2%. Sequencing was carried out using naive CD8+ T cells from PBMCs. All receptors come from a man younger than 35 in good health. Some clones in this sample may be carry-over from other donors' samples. CDR3s include the opening cysteine and the closing phenylalanine or tryptophan. Each record gives: CDR3 protein, CDR3 DNA, V gene, J gene, clone size, CDR3 length, D gene. D genes are given only for firm matches. A clone size is listed for some rows: how often the clone was seen (once, few, many), or a class if it is expanded.

CDR3: CASGLGQDGYTF
DNA: TGCGCCAGCGGCTTAGGGCAAGATGGCTACACCTTC
V: TRBV10-2
J: TRBJ1-2
size: .
length: 12
D: .

CDR3: CASSLAGGDKTQYF
DNA: TGTGCCAGCAGCTTGGCTGGAGGGGACAAGACCCAGTACTTC
V: TRBV7-9
J: TRBJ2-5
size: .
length: 14
D: .

CDR3: CASSQATGAEQYF
DNA: TGCGCCAGCAGCCAAGCGACGGGTGCCGAGCAGTACTTC
V: TRBV4-1
J: TRBJ2-7
size: .
length: 13
D: .

CDR3: CASSMDRATQYF
DNA: TGTGCCAGTAGTATGGACAGGGCTACGCAGTATTTT
V: TRBV19
J: TRBJ2-3
size: .
length: 12
D: TRBD1

CDR3: CASSLGANTGELFF
DNA: TGTGCCAGCAGCTTGGGAGCGAACACCGGGGAGCTGTTTTTT
V: TRBV7-3
J: TRBJ2-2
size: .
length: 14
D: .

CDR3: CSAPEGIEAFF
DNA: TGCAGCGCACCTGAGGGCATTGAAGCTTTCTTT
V: TRBV29-1
J: TRBJ1-1
size: .
length: 11
D: .

CDR3: CASSPGQGANYEQYF
DNA: TGTGCCAGCAGCCCCGGACAGGGAGCGAACTACGAGCAGTACTTC
V: TRBV11-3
J: TRBJ2-7
size: .
length: 15
D: TRBD1

CDR3: CASSDGTGADTQYF
DNA: TGTGCCAGCAGTGATGGGACAGGGGCAGATACGCAGTATTTT
V: TRBV25-1
J: TRBJ2-3
size: once
length: 14
D: TRBD1

CDR3: CASSLTSLAGGFYNEQFF
DNA: TGTGCCAGCAGCTTAACTAGCCTAGCGGGAGGATTCTACAATGAGCAGTTCTTC
V: TRBV7-2
J: TRBJ2-1
size: .
length: 18
D: TRBD2

CDR3: CSVPQRTGITPNTEAFF
DNA: TGCAGCGTCCCGCAGAGGACAGGGATCACCCCGAACACTGAAGCTTTCTTT
V: TRBV29-1
J: TRBJ1-1
size: .
length: 17
D: TRBD1

CDR3: CASSQGDRGLSEQYF
DNA: TGCGCCAGCAGCCAGGGTGACAGGGGGCTAAGCGAGCAGTACTTC
V: TRBV4-1
J: TRBJ2-7
size: .
length: 15
D: TRBD1

CDR3: CASSEASGYLLYGYTF
DNA: TGTGCCAGCAGTGAAGCCTCCGGGTACCTTCTTTATGGCTACACCTTC
V: TRBV25-1
J: TRBJ1-2
size: .
length: 16
D: .

CDR3: CASSPWSNYGYTF
DNA: TGTGCCAGTAGTCCATGGAGTAACTATGGCTACACCTTC
V: TRBV19
J: TRBJ1-2
size: .
length: 13
D: .

CDR3: CASSQRTLNTGELFF
DNA: TGCGCCAGCAGCCAACGAACCCTAAACACCGGGGAGCTGTTTTTT
V: TRBV4-1
J: TRBJ2-2
size: .
length: 15
D: .

CDR3: CASSPTGGRQPQHF
DNA: TGTGCCAGCAGTCCAACCGGGGGTCGTCAGCCCCAGCATTTT
V: TRBV7-9
J: TRBJ1-5
size: few
length: 14
D: .

CDR3: CASSVGGRNYEQYF
DNA: TGTGCCAGCAGCGTGGGAGGCAGAAACTACGAGCAGTACTTC
V: TRBV9
J: TRBJ2-7
size: .
length: 14
D: .

CDR3: CASSKIAGVIYEQYF
DNA: TGTGCCAGCAGCAAAATAGCGGGAGTTATATACGAGCAGTACTTC
V: TRBV7-9
J: TRBJ2-7
size: .
length: 15
D: TRBD2